Each of the 15 T cell receptor beta chains below was sequenced from the same sample in a study of regulatory T cells in long-lasting Graves disease. In building TCR beta libraries, iRepertoire HTBI primers were used together with Arm-PCR of CDR3 regions. TCRdb passed the multiplex PCR reads through MiXCR, listing each CDR3 protein once. The table shows 400,000 to 500,000 distinct CDR3 sequences, with roughly 23% occurring only once. As to time point: persistent/refractory GD, antithyroid drugs over 5 years with positive TRAb. RNA isolated from PBMCs was used to make the TCR library. The specimen was peripheral blood mononuclear cells (PBMCs), collected when the disease was refractory, from a patient treated with antithyroid drugs. These receptors all come from a female donor with Graves disease.

This clonotype was seen repeatedly, ten times or more. The J gene is TRBJ2-7, the V gene TRBV6-5; D is uncertain. Germline CDR1 is MNHEY and CDR2 is SVGAGI. This CDR3 is 13 amino acids long. The V end lost 6 bases, the J end lost 2 bases, and 11 bases lay between the germline ends. DNA for the CDR3: TGTGCCAGCAGCTACAGTGAGGCCTACGAGCAGTACTTC. Encoded protein: CASSYSEAYEQYF.

The chain employs TRBV5-1 and TRBJ1-2, with 7 bases fitting TRBD1. The germline V gene has CDR1 SGHRS and CDR2 YFSETQ. The CDR3 has 15 residues. V shed 0 bases, J shed 1 base, and the junction held 3 bases outside the gene matches. As DNA, the CDR3 is TGCGCCAGCAGCTTGGTTTCAGGGGGTAACTATGGCTACACCTTC. Amino acids: CASSLVSGGNYGYTF.

This clonotype has more than one count but fewer than ten. The chain uses TRBV20-1 and TRBJ2-5; D is perhaps TRBD2 (5 bases). Germline V lookup: CDR1 DFQATT, CDR2 SNEGSKA (reference sequence). This CDR3 contains 14 residues. V lost 0 bases, J lost 7 bases, and 15 bases lay in between. CDR3 sequence (DNA): TGCAGTGCTAGAGATGGGCTAGCCGTTGGGACCCAGTACTTC. Its protein product is CSARDGLAVGTQYF.

A few counts support this clonotype. V and J are TRBV3-1 and TRBJ2-1; 13 bases match TRBD2. The junction had 5 bases not matched to a gene; V was cut back by 0 bases and J by 6 bases. Germline V gene data show CDR1 as LGHDT and CDR2 as YNNKEL (reference sequence). This CDR3 comprises 17 residues. The CDR3 bases are TGTGCCAGCAGCCAAGATCTCTGGACTAGCGGGAGCAATGAGCAGTTCTTC. This sequence encodes CASSQDLWTSGSNEQFF.

This clonotype was observed a few times. V gene TRBV30 combines with J gene TRBJ1-5; tentative D call: TRBD1 (5 bases). Trimming took off 4 bases at V and 2 bases at J, with 15 bases between the two ends. Germline CDR1 is GTSNPN and CDR2 is SVGIG (reference sequence). The CDR3 sequence is 15 residues long. CDR3: CAWTPPGFGNQPQHF. The CDR3 DNA reads TGTGCCTGGACCCCACCAGGGTTTGGCAATCAGCCCCAGCATTTT.

The chain has TRBV6-2 or TRBV6-3 and TRBJ2-4; a possible D gene is TRBD1 (7 bases). The length of the CDR3 is 12 residues. Germline V CDR1 and CDR2: MNHEY, SVGEGT. Trimming pared 7 bases from V and 13 bases from J, leaving 17 bases between. The CDR3 region is CASILYRGLQYF. The CDR3 coding sequence is TGTGCCAGCATACTTTACAGGGGACTCCAGTACTTC.

This clonotype was seen many times. The chain joins TRBV27 to TRBJ2-7; TRBD1 agrees at 7 bases. V was pared by 5 bases and J by 5 bases, with 9 bases of the junction left unmatched. The CDR3 covers 14 residues. In germline, CDR1 is MNHEY, CDR2 SMNVEV (reference sequence). Here the CDR3 reads CASSRRDSPNEQYF. In nucleotides, the CDR3 is TGTGCCAGCAGTCGACGGGACAGTCCAAACGAGCAGTACTTC.

This clonotype appeared many times. This chain uses TRBV10-1 with TRBJ1-1; 7 bases are a match to TRBD1. Germline CDR1 reads WNHNN; CDR2 reads SYGVQD (reference sequence). The J segment lost 5 bases and the V segment lost 6 bases, leaving 12 bases of the junction unmatched. The CDR3 has 15 amino acids. The CDR3 sequence is CASSRDSRSTTEAFF. CDR3 in DNA: TGCGCCAGCAGCCGGGACAGTCGATCGACAACTGAAGCTTTCTTT.

The genes are TRBV5-1 and TRBJ2-5; D gene ambiguous. The germline gives CDR1 SGHRS, CDR2 YFSETQ. With 0 bases removed from V and 1 base from J, the gap between germline ends came to 16 bases. This CDR3 region has 17 residues. The CDR3 DNA reads TGCGCCAGCAGCTTGGCCGAAAGGGATCCCTCCCAAGAGACCCAGTACTTC. It is translated as CASSLAERDPSQETQYF.

The CDR3 here is CASLREGHYMNTEAFF. The CDR3 nucleotides read TGTGCCAGCCTCCGTGAGGGACACTATATGAACACTGAAGCTTTCTTT. The rearrangement joins TRBV28 to TRBJ1-1, with TRBD1 as a possible D gene (6 bases). The germline V gene has CDR1 MDHEN and CDR2 SYDVKM. Trimming removed 8 bases from V and 0 bases from J, with 19 bases in between. The CDR3 sequence is 16 residues long.

This clonotype was recorded at least ten times. CDR3 DNA: TGTGCCAGCAGTTTATCGGGGGCGGGTAATGAAAAACTGTTTTTT. It translates to CASSLSGAGNEKLFF. The chain is built from TRBV28 and TRBJ1-4, with a weak D call TRBD1 (6 bases). The CDR3 loop spans 15 amino acids. V was shortened by 1 base and J by 4 bases, with 10 bases between the two germline ends. Germline loops: CDR1 MDHEN, CDR2 SYDVKM.

This clonotype was counted ten times or more. This chain uses TRBV18 with TRBJ1-1; 9 bases map to TRBD1. After removal of 1 base from V and 8 bases from J, the junction contained 5 bases not matched to a gene. This CDR3 has 14 residues. CDR1 is KGHSH, CDR2 LQKENI, per germline. The CDR3 spells CASSPRTGGEEAFF. The CDR3 DNA reads TGTGCCAGCTCACCACGAACAGGGGGCGAAGAAGCTTTCTTT.

This clonotype was detected only a few times. The chain joins TRBV12-3 or TRBV12-4 to TRBJ2-3; the match to TRBD1 covers 7 bases. The J segment lost 1 base and the V segment lost 6 bases, leaving 7 bases of the junction unmatched. The CDR3 spans 15 residues. For the CDR3, the DNA is TGTGCCAGCAGGATTGGACAGGCGGGCACAGATACGCAGTATTTT. Translation: CASRIGQAGTDTQYF.

This clonotype was seen a few times. V is TRBV29-1 and J is TRBJ1-4; D unclear. Deletions cut 7 bases from V and 8 bases from J, with 23 bases between. This CDR3 comprises 15 residues. The germline gives CDR1 SQVTM, CDR2 ANQGSEA. The CDR3 DNA follows: TGCAGCGCCCGGGCAGAACCCGACCAAGGGGAAAAACTGTTTTTT. This gives the protein CSARAEPDQGEKLFF.

This clonotype came up a few times. This chain connects TRBV7-9 to TRBJ2-7, with 8 bases matching TRBD1. V dropped 3 bases and J dropped 1; count of bases not matched to a gene: 14. This CDR3 spans 18 amino acids. The germline CDR1 and CDR2 sequences are SEHNR and FQNEAQ (reference sequence). The CDR3 sequence is CASSFELGLGDRSYEQYF. The CDR3 DNA follows: TGTGCCAGCAGCTTTGAATTAGGGCTGGGGGACAGGTCCTACGAGCAGTACTTC.